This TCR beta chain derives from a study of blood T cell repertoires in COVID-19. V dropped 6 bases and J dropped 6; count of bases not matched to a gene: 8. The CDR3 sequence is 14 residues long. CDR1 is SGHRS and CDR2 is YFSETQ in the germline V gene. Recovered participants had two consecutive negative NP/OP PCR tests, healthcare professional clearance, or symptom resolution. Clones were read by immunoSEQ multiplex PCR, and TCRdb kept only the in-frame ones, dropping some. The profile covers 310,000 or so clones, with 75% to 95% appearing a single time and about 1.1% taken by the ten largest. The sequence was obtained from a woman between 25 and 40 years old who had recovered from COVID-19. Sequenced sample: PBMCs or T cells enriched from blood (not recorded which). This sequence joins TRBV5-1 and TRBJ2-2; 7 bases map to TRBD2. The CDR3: CASMLGGSAGELFF. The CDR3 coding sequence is TGCGCCAGCATGCTAGGCGGGAGTGCCGGGGAGCTGTTTTTT.